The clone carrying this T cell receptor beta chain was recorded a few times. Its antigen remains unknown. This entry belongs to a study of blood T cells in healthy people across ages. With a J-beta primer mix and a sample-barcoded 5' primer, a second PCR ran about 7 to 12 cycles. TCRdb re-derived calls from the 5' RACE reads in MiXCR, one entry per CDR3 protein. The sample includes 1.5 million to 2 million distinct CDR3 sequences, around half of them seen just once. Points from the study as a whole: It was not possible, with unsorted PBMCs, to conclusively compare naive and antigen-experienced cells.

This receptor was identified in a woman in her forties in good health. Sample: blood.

The CDR3 bases are TGTGCCAGCACCAACCGATTATCCGGGAACACTGAAGCTTTCTTT. Amino acid sequence: CASTNRLSGNTEAFF. The J gene is TRBJ1-1, the V gene TRBV12-3 or TRBV12-4; D is undetermined. This CDR3 has 15 residues. Trimming removed 7 bases from V and 1 base from J, with 16 bases in between.